The 12 T cell receptor beta chains presented below share a single source sample, sequenced in a study of cytomegalovirus exposure and HLA in healthy donors. 60 Vbeta and 13 Jbeta primers were used in PCR. Clones were read by immunoSEQ multiplex PCR, and TCRdb kept only the in-frame ones, dropping some. The specimen's table records tens of thousands of clones. The sample comprised PBMCs. These receptors were collected from a man aged 30 to 39 in good health and CMV-seronegative.

The chain links TRBV18 to TRBJ2-7; D is possibly TRBD1 (6 bases). The V end lost 5 bases, the J end lost 0 bases, and 11 bases lay between the germline ends. CDR1 is KGHSH, CDR2 LQKENI, per germline. This CDR3 has 14 residues. CDR3 sequence (DNA): TGTGCCAGCTCAGGGAACAGGGTCTCCTACGAGCAGTACTTC. Amino acid sequence: CASSGNRVSYEQYF.

This chain joins TRBV19 and TRBJ2-7, with D possibly TRBD2 on 6 matching bases. The V gene's germline CDR1 is LNHDA and CDR2 SQIVND (reference sequence). CDR3 length: 15 amino acids. V was cut by 1 base and J by 0 bases, with 10 bases left in between. DNA for the CDR3: TGTGCCAGTAGTATAGTTAGCGGATACTCCTACGAGCAGTACTTC. It specifies CASSIVSGYSYEQYF. The full variable domain, with the rest looked up from reference TRBV19 and TRBJ2-7, is DGGITQSPKYLFRKEGQNVTLSCEQNLNHDAMYWYRQDPGQGLRLIYYSQIVNDFQKGDIAEGYSVSREKKESFPLTVTSAQKNPTAFYLCASSIVSGYSYEQYFGPGTRLTVT.

The chain has TRBV5-4 and TRBJ2-7; 14 bases agree with TRBD2. The CDR3 extends over 19 amino acids. Germline values: CDR1 SGHNT, CDR2 YYREEE (reference sequence). V shed 4 bases, J shed 2 bases, and the junction held 14 bases outside the gene matches. DNA for the CDR3: TGTGCCAGCAGCGTGCTGTTGGGACTAGCGGGAGTTCGGCCCTACGAGCAGTACTTC. It yields the protein CASSVLLGLAGVRPYEQYF. The variable domain in full, completed from reference TRBV5-4 and TRBJ2-7, reads ETGVTQSPTHLIKTRGQQVTLRCSSQSGHNTVSWYQQALGQGPQFIFQYYREEENGRGNFPPRFSGLQFPNYSSELNVNALELDDSALYLCASSVLLGLAGVRPYEQYFGPGTRLTVT.

The chain uses TRBV6-5 and TRBJ1-2, with no clear D. Trimming pared 0 bases from V and 6 bases from J, leaving 11 bases between. Per germline, CDR1 MNHEY and CDR2 SVGAGI. There are 14 residues in the CDR3. The CDR3, as DNA: TGTGCCAGCAGTTACTCGTTTCAAGAGGATGGCTACACCTTC. Protein product: CASSYSFQEDGYTF.

Comment on this clone: The same CDR3 is also encoded by other DNA sequences in this sample. This sequence joins TRBV7-2 and TRBJ1-6; maybe TRBD1 (6 bases). The V gene lost 5 bases and the J gene lost 6 bases, with 11 bases spanning the gap. This CDR3 contains 14 residues. Germline V gene sequence: CDR1 SGHTA, CDR2 FQGNSA. CDR3 sequence reads: CASSLGQFNSPLHF. The CDR3 DNA reads as TGTGCCAGCAGCCTCGGACAGTTTAATTCACCCCTCCACTTT.

This sequence joins TRBV6-1 and TRBJ2-3, with 7 bases matching TRBD1. The V and J ends lost 6 bases and 3 bases, in that order; junction bases with no gene match: 6. The V gene's germline CDR1 is MNHNS and CDR2 SASEGT. This CDR3 has 14 amino acids. The CDR3 nucleotides read TGTGCCAGCAGCCTGGACAGGTCAACAGATACGCAGTATTTT. Its protein is CASSLDRSTDTQYF.

CDR3 nucleotide sequence: TGTGCCAGCAGCTCCCGAAGGGTCGGGAGCTATGGCTACACCTTC. Protein: CASSSRRVGSYGYTF. The rearrangement joins TRBV7-9 to TRBJ1-2, with D uncertain. The V and J ends lost 4 bases and 4 bases respectively, with 16 bases between them. This CDR3 region has 15 residues. Germline CDR1 is SEHNR and CDR2 is FQNEAQ (reference sequence).

The J gene is TRBJ1-1, the V gene TRBV9; D gene ambiguous. V was shortened by 4 bases and J by 1 base, with 8 bases between the two germline ends. The CDR3 totals 13 residues. Germline loops: CDR1 SGDLS, CDR2 YYNGEE. The CDR3 nucleotides are TGTGCCAGCAGCAGTACACCGAACACTGAAGCTTTCTTT. Amino acids: CASSSTPNTEAFF.

The rearrangement joins TRBV20-1 to TRBJ2-7; a possible D gene is TRBD1 (6 bases). Deletions cut 5 bases from V and 4 bases from J, with 9 bases between. This CDR3 is built from 11 residues. Germline V gene data show CDR1 as DFQATT and CDR2 as SNEGSKA (reference sequence). As DNA, the CDR3 is TGCAGTGCTCTCGGACAGTACGAGCAGTACTTC. It encodes CSALGQYEQYF.

With regard to this clone: Other DNA sequences of this sample code for an identical CDR3. The V gene is TRBV7-2, the J gene TRBJ1-3; D is ambiguous. V was cut by 4 bases and J by 1 base, with 5 bases left in between. The CDR3 runs 13 residues. CDR1 is SGHTA and CDR2 is FQGNSA in the germline V gene. The CDR3 is CASSSGSGNTIYF. The CDR3, as DNA: TGTGCCAGCAGCTCGGGTTCTGGAAACACCATATATTTT.

The chain uses TRBV5-1 and TRBJ2-2; 14 nucleotides match TRBD2. V lost 7 bases, J lost 5 bases, and 1 base stayed unmatched. The CDR3 covers 14 residues. Germline loops: CDR1 SGHRS, CDR2 YFSETQ. The CDR3 region is CASRLAGGTGELFF. The CDR3, as DNA: TGCGCCAGCCGACTAGCGGGAGGGACCGGGGAGCTGTTTTTT.

The chain links TRBV30 to TRBJ1-1; no definite D call. Germline V gene sequence: CDR1 GTSNPN, CDR2 SVGIG (reference sequence). V was shortened by 2 bases and J by 0 bases, with 10 bases between the two germline ends. This CDR3 has 14 amino acids. The DNA of the CDR3 is TGTGCCTGGAGTCGTTCCAGGCTGAACACTGAAGCTTTCTTT. This gives the protein CAWSRSRLNTEAFF.